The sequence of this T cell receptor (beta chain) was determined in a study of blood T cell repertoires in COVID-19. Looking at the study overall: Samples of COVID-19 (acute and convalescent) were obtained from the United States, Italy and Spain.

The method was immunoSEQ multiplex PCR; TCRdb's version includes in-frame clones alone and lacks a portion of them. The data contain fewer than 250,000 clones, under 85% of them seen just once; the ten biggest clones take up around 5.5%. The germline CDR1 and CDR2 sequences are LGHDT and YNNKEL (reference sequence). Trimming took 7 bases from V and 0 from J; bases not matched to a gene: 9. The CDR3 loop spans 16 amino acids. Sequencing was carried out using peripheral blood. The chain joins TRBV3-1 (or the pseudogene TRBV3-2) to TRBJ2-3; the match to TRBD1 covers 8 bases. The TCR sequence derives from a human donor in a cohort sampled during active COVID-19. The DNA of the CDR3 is TGTGCCAGCACCCCGACAGGGGAATATAGCACAGATACGCAGTATTTT. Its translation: CASTPTGEYSTDTQYF.